The sequence of this T cell receptor beta chain was determined in a study of CD8 T cells in Susac syndrome. After removal of 2 bases from V and 7 bases from J, the junction contained 9 bases not matched to a gene. Germline V gene sequence: CDR1 MGHRA, CDR2 YSYEKL. This CDR3 region has 15 residues. Matched for age and sex, the controls were healthy donors. The authors reverse transcribed roughly 0.5 to 1 ug RNA with random hexamers. Across 54 Vbeta and 13 Jbeta, immunoSEQ multiplex PCR amplified TCR beta CDR3. Each CDR3 protein is one row after TCRdb ran MiXCR on the immunoSEQ multiplex PCR reads. The sample holds approximately 150,000 distinct CDR3 sequences, 90% to 95% seen once.

Sequencing used CD4+ T cells from PBMCs. The sequence was obtained from a human donor in good health. V and J are TRBV4-1 and TRBJ1-2; 8 bases are a match to TRBD1. CDR3 sequence (DNA): TGCGCCAGCAGCCAACCGGACAGGGAAAATGGTGGCTACACCTTC. It is translated as CASSQPDRENGGYTF.